The clone carrying this T cell receptor (beta chain) occurred once. The sample is drawn from a study of blood T cell repertoires in COVID-19. Across the study: The United States, Italy and Spain supplied acute and convalescent COVID-19 samples.

Sequencing used immunoSEQ multiplex PCR; TCRdb keeps in-frame clones, though not all of them. The table shows 170,000 or so clones, with roughly nine tenths occurring only once. This CDR3 has 18 amino acids. Germline V gives CDR1 KGHSH, CDR2 LQKENI. V shed 1 base, J shed 3 bases, and the junction held 9 bases outside the gene matches. Participants spanned ages roughly 18 to 90 years and resided in around 25 US areas. Sequencing was carried out using PBMCs or T cells enriched from blood (not recorded which). The clonotype was recovered from a woman in her forties or fifties who had recovered from COVID-19. The rearrangement uses TRBV18 and TRBJ2-7, with 13 bases identical to TRBD2. The CDR3 sequence is CASSPLPLGTSGNYEQYF. The CDR3 region has the DNA TGTGCCAGCTCACCACTTCCCCTGGGGACTAGCGGGAACTACGAGCAGTACTTC.